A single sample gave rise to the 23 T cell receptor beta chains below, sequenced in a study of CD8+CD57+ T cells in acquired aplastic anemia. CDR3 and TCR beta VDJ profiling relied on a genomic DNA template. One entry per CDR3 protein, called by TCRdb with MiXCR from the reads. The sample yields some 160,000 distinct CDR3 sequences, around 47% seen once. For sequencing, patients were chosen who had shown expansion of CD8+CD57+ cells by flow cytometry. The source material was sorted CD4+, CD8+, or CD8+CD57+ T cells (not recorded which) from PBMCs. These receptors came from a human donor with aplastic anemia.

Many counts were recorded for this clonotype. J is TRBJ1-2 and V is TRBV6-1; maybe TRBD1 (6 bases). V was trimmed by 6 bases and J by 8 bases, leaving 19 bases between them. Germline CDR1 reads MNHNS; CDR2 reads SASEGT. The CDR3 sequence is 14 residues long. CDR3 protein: CASREWGAPRGYTF. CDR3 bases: TGTGCCAGCAGGGAATGGGGGGCGCCTAGAGGCTACACCTTC.

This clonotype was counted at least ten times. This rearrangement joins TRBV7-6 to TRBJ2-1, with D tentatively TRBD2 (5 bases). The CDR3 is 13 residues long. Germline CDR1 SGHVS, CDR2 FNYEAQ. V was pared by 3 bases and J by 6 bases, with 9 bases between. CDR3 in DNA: TGTGCCAGCAGCTTCGGTCGGGGCAATGAGCAGTTCTTC. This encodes CASSFGRGNEQFF. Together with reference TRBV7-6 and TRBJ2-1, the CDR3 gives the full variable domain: GAGVSQSPRYKVTKRGQDVALRCDPISGHVSLYWYRQALGQGPEFLTYFNYEAQQDKSGLPNDRFSAERPEGSISTLTIQRTEQRDSAMYRCASSFGRGNEQFFGPGTRLTVL.

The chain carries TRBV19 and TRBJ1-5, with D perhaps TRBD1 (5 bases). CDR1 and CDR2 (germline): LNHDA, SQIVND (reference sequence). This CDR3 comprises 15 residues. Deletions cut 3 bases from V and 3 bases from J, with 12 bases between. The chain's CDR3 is CASSMSQGLNQPQHF. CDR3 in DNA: TGTGCCAGTAGTATGTCTCAGGGACTCAATCAGCCCCAGCATTTT.

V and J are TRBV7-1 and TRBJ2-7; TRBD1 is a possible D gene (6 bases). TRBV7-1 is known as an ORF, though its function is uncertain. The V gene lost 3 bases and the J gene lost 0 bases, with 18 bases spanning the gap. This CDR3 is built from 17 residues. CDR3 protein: CASSSPRQGSSSYEQYF. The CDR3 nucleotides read TGTGCCAGCAGCTCCCCCCGCCAGGGGTCGAGCTCCTACGAGCAGTACTTC.

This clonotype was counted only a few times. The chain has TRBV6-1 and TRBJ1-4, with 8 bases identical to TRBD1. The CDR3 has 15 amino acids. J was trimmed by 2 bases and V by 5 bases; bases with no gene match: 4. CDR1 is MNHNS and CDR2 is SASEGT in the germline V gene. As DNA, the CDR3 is TGTGCCAGCAGTAATCGACAGGGGACTAATGAAAAACTGTTTTTT. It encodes CASSNRQGTNEKLFF.

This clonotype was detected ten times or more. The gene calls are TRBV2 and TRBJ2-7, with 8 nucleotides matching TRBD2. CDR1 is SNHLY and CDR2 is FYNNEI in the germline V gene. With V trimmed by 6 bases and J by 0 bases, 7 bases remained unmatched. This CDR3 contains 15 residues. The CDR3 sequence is CASRGGAGGSYEQYF. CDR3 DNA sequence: TGTGCCAGCAGAGGGGGGGCGGGGGGCTCCTACGAGCAGTACTTC.

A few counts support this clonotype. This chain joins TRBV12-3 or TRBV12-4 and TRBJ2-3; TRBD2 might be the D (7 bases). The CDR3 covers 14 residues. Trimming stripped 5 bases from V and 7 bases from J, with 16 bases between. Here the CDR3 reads CASSRGGLSNTQYF. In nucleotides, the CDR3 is TGTGCCAGCAGTAGGGGGGGCCTTTCTAATACGCAGTATTTT.

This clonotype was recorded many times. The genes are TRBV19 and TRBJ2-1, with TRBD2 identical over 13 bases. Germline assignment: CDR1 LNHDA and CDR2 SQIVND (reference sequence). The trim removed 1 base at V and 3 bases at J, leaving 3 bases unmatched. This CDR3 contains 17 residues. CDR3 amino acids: CASSIGRLAGGYNEQFF. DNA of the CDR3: TGTGCCAGTAGTATAGGTAGACTAGCGGGAGGCTACAATGAGCAGTTCTTC.

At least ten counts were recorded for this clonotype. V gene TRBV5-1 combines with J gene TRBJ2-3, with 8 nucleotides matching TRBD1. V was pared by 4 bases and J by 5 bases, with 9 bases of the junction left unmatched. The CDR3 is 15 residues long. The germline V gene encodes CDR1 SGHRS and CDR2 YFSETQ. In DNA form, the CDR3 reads TGCGCCAGCAGCCAGAAGACAGGGGCACGAGATACGCAGTATTTT. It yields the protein CASSQKTGARDTQYF.

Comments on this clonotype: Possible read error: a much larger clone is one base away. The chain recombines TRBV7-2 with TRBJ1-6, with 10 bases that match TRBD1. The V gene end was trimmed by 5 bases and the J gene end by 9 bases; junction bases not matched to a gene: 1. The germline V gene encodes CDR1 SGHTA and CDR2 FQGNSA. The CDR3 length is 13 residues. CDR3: CASSDRGLSPLHF. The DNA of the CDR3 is TGTGCCAGCAGCGACAGGGGGCTTTCACCCCTCCACTTT.

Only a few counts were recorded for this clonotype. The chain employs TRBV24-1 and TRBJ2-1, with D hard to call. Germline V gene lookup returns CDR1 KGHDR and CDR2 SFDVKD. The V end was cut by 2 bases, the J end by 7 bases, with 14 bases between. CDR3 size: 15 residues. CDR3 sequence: CATSDSGPGRNEQFF. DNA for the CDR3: TGTGCCACCAGTGATTCCGGCCCGGGTCGGAATGAGCAGTTCTTC.

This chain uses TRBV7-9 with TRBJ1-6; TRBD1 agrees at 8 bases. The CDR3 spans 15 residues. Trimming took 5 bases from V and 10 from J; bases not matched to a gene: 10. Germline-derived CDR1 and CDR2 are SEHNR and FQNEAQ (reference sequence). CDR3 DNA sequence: TGTGCCAGCAGCCGTTCCGGACAGGGCGGCTCACCCCTCCACTTT. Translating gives CASSRSGQGGSPLHF.

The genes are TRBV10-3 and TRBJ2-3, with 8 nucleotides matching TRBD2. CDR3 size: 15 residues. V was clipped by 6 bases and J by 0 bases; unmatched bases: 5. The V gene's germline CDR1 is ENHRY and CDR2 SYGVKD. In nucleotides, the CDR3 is TGTGCCATCAGGGCGGGGGGTCCTAGCACAGATACGCAGTATTTT. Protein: CAIRAGGPSTDTQYF.

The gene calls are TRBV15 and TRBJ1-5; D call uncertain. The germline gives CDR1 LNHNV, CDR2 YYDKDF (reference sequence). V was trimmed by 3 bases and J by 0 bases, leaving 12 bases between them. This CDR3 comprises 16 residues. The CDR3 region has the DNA TGTGCCACCAGCAGGGCAGCACGTTATAGCAATCAGCCCCAGCATTTT. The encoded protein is CATSRAARYSNQPQHF.

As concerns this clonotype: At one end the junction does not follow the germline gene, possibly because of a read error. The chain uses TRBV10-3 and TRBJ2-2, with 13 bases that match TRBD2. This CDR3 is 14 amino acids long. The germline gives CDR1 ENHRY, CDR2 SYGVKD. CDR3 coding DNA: TGTGCCATCAGTAAACAACTAGCGGGAGGGGAGCTGCTTTTT. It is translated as CAISKQLAGGELLF.

CDR3 bases: TGTGCCAGCAGTGCGGACACCTTCGAGCAGTACTTC. It is translated as CASSADTFEQYF. The rearrangement joins TRBV2 to TRBJ2-7, with TRBD1 as a possible D gene (5 bases). V shed 4 bases and J shed 6 bases, with 10 bases lying between them. CDR1 SNHLY and CDR2 FYNNEI come from the germline V gene. The CDR3 covers 12 residues.

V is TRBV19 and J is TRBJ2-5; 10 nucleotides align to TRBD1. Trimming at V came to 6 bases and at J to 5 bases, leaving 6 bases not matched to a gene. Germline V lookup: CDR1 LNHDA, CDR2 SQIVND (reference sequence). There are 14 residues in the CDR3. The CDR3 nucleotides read TGTGCCAGTAGGGGACAGGGGCCGGCGGAGACCCAGTACTTC. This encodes CASRGQGPAETQYF. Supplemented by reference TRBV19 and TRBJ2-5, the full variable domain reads DGGITQSPKYLFRKEGQNVTLSCEQNLNHDAMYWYRQDPGQGLRLIYYSQIVNDFQKGDIAEGYSVSREKKESFPLTVTSAQKNPTAFYLCASRGQGPAETQYFGPGTRLLVL.

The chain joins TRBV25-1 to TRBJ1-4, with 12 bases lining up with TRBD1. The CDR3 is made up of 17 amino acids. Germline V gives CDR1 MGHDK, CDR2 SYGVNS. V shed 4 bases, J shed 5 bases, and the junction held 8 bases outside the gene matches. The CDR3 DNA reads TGTGCCAGCAGTGCCTCCGGGACAGGGGGCCTGAATGAAAAACTGTTTTTT. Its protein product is CASSASGTGGLNEKLFF.

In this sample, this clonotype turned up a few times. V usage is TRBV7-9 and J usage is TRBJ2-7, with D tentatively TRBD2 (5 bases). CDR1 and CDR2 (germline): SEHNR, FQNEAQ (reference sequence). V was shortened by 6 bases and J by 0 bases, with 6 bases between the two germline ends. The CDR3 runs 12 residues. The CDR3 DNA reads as TGTGCCAGCAGAGCGGACTCCTACGAGCAGTACTTC. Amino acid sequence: CASRADSYEQYF.

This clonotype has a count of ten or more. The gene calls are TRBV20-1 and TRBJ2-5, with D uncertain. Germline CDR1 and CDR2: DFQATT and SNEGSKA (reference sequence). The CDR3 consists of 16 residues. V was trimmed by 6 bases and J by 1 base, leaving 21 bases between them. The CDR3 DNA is TGCAGTGCGAGGAAGGTTGGCGACCGTCTCCAAGAGACCCAGTACTTC. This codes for CSARKVGDRLQETQYF.

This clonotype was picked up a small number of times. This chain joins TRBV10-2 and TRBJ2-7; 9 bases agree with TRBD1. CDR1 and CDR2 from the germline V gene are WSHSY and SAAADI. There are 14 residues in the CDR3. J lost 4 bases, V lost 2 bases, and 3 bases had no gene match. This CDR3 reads CASSEAGQGYEQYF. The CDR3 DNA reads TGCGCCAGCAGTGAGGCCGGACAGGGGTACGAGCAGTACTTC.

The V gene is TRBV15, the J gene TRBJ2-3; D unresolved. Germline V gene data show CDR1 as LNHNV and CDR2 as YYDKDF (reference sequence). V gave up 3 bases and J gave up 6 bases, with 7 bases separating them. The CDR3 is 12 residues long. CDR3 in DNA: TGTGCCACCAGCAGGGTAGAGGATACGCAGTATTTT. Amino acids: CATSRVEDTQYF.

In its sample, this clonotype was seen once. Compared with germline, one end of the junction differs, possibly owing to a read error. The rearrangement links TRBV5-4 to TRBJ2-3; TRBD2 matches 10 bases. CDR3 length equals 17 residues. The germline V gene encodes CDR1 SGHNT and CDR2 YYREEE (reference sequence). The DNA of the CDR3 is TGTGCCAGCAGCTTGGGAACTAGCGGGGTATACACAGGTACGCAGTATTTT. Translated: CASSLGTSGVYTGTQYF.